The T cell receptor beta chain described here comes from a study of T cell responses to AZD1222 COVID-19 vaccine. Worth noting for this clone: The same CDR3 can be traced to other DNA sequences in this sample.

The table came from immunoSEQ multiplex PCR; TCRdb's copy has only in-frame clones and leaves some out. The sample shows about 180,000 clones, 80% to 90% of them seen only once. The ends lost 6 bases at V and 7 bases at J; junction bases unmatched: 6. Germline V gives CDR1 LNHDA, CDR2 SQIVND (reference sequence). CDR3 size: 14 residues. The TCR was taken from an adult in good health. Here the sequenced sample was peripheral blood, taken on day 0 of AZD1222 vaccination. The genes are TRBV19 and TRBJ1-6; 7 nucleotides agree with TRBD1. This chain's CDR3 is CASSIGTANSPLHF. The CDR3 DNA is TGTGCCAGTAGCATCGGGACAGCCAATTCACCCCTCCACTTT. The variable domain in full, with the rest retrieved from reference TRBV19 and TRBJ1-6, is DGGITQSPKYLFRKEGQNVTLSCEQNLNHDAMYWYRQDPGQGLRLIYYSQIVNDFQKGDIAEGYSVSREKKESFPLTVTSAQKNPTAFYLCASSIGTANSPLHFGNGTRLTVT.